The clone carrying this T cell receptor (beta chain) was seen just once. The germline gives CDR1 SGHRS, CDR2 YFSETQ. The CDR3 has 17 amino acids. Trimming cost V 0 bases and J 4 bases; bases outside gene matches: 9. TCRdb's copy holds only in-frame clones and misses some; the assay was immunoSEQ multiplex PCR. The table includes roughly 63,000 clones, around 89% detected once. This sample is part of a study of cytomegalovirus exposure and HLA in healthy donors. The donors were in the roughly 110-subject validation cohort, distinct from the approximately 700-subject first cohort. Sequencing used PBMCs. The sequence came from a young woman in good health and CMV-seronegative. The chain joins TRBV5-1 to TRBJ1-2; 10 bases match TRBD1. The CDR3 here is CASSLAARTGGGYGYTF. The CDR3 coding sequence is TGCGCCAGCAGCTTGGCGGCCCGGACAGGGGGGGGCTATGGCTACACCTTC. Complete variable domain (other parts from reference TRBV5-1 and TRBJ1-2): KAGVTQTPRYLIKTRGQQVTLSCSPISGHRSVSWYQQTPGQGLQFLFEYFSETQRNKGNFPGRFSGRQFSNSRSEMNVSTLELGDSALYLCASSLAARTGGGYGYTFGSGTRLTVV.